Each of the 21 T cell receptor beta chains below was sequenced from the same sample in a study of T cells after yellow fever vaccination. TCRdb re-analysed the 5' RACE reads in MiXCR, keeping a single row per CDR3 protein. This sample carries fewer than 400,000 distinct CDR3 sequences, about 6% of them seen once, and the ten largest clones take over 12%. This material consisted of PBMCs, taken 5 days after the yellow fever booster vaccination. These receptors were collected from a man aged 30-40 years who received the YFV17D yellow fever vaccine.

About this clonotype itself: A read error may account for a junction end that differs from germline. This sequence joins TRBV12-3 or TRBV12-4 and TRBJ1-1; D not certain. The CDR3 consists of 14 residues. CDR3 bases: TGTGCCAGCAGTTTTGGATTCATGAACACTGAAGCTTGCTTT. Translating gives CASSFGFMNTEACF.

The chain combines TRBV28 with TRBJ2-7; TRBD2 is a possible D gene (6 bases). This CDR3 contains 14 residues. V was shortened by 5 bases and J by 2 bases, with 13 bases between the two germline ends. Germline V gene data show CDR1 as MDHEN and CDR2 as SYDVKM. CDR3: CASSTPGLTYEQYF. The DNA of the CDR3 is TGTGCCAGCAGTACCCCGGGACTTACCTACGAGCAGTACTTC.

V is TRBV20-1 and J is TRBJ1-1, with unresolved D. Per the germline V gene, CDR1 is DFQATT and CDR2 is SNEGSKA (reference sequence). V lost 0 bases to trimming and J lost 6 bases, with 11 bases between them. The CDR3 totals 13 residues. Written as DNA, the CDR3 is TGCAGTGCTAGAGATCCTCCCGGGGCTGAAGCTTTCTTT. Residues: CSARDPPGAEAFF.

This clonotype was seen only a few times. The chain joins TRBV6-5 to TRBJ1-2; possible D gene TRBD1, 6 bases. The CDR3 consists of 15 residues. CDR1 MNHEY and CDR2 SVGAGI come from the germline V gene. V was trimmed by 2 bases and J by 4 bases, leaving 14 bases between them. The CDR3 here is CASSYNRDLSYGYTF. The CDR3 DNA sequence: TGTGCCAGCAGTTACAACAGGGATCTTTCCTATGGCTACACCTTC.

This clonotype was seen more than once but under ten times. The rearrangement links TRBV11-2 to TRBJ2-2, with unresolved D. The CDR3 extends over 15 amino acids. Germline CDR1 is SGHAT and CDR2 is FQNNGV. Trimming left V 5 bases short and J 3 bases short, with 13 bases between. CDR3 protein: CASSPAHPYTGELFF. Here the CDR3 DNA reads TGTGCCAGCAGCCCGGCTCACCCGTACACCGGGGAGCTGTTTTTT.

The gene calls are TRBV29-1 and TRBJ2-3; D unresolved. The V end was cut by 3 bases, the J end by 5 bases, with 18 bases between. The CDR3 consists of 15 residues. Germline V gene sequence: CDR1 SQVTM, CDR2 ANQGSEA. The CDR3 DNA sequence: TGCAGCGTTGATAGCCGGGCCCGAAGTATAGATACGCAGTATTTT. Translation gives CSVDSRARSIDTQYF.

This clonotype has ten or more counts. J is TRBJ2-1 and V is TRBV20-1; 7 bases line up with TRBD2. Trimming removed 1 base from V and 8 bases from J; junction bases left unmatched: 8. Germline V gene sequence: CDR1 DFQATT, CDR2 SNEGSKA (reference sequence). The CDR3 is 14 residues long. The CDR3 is CSARGASGSDEQFF. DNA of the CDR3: TGCAGTGCTAGAGGGGCTAGCGGTAGCGATGAGCAGTTCTTC.

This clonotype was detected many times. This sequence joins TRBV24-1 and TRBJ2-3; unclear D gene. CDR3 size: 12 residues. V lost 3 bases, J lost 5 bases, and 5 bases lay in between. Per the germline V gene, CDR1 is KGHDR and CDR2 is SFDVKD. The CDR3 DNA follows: TGTGCCACCAGTGATGTAGGAGATACGCAGTATTTT. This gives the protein CATSDVGDTQYF.

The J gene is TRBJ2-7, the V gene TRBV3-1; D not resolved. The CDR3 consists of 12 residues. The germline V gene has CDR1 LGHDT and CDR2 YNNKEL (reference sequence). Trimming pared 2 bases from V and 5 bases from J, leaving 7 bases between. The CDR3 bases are TGTGCCAGCAGCCAAACTGGGAACGAGCAGTACTTC. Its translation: CASSQTGNEQYF.

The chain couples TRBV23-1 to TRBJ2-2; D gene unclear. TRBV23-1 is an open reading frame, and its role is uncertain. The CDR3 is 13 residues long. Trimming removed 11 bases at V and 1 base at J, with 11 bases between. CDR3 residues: CAGSTRNTGELFF. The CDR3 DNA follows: TGCGCCGGATCGACACGGAACACCGGGGAGCTGTTTTTT.

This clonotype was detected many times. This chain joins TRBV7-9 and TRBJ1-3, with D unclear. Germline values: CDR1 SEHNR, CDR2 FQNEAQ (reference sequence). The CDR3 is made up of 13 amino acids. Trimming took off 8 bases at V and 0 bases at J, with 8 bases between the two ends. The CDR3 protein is CASALNSGNTIYF. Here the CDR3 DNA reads TGTGCCAGCGCCCTCAACTCTGGAAACACCATATATTTT.

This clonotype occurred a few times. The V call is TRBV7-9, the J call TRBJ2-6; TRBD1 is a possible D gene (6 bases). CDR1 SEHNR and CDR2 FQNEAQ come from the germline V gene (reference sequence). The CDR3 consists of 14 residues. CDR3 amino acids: CGGTSVSGANVLTF. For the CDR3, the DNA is TGTGGTGGGACATCAGTCTCTGGGGCCAACGTCCTGACTTTC.

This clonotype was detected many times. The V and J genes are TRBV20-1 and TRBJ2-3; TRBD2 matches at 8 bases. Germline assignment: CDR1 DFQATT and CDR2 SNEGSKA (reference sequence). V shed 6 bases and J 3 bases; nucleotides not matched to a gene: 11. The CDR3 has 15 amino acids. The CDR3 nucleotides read TGCAGTGCCGCGCCGTGGGAGCGGGAGACAGATACGCAGTATTTT. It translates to CSAAPWERETDTQYF.

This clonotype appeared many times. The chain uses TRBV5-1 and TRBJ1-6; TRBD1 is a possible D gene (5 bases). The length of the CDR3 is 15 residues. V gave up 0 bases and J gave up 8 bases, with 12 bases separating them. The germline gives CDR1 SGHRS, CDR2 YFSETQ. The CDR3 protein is CASSLDWGADSPLHF. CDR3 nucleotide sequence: TGCGCCAGCAGCTTGGATTGGGGCGCGGATTCACCCCTCCACTTT.

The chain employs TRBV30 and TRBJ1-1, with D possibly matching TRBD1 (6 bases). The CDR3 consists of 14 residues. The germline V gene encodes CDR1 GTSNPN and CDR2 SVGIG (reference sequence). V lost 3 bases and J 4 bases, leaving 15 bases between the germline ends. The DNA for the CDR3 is TGTGCCTGGAGCCAGGGGCCATATGGCACTGAAGCTTTCTTT. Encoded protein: CAWSQGPYGTEAFF.

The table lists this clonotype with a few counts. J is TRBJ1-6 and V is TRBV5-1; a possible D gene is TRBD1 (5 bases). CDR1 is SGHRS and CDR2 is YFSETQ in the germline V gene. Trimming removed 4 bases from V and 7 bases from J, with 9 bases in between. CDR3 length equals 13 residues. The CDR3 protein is CASSPQENSPLHF. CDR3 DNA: TGCGCCAGCAGCCCACAGGAGAATTCACCCCTCCACTTT.

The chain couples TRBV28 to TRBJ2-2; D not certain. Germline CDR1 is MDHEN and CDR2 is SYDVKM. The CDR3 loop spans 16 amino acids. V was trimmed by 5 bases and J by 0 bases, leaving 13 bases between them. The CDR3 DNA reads TGTGCCAGCAGTCTGCAGAGGAGCCCGAACACCGGGGAGCTGTTTTTT. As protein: CASSLQRSPNTGELFF.

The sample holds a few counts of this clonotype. The CDR3 DNA is TGTGCCAGCAGCGGGGCCTGGGGACGGCATGAGCAGTTCTTC. Its translation is CASSGAWGRHEQFF. This chain joins TRBV3-1 and TRBJ2-1; possibly TRBD1 or TRBD2 for D (5 bases each). The V end was cut by 5 bases, the J end by 8 bases, with 16 bases between. Germline CDR1 reads LGHDT; CDR2 reads YNNKEL (reference sequence). The CDR3 totals 14 residues.

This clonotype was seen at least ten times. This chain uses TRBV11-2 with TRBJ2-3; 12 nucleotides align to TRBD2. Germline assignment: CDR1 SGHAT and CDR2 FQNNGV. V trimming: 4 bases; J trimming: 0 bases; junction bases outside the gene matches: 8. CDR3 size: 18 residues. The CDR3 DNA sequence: TGTGCCAGCAGCTGGCTCATCGGGACTAGCGGGAGCACAGATACGCAGTATTTT. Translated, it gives CASSWLIGTSGSTDTQYF.

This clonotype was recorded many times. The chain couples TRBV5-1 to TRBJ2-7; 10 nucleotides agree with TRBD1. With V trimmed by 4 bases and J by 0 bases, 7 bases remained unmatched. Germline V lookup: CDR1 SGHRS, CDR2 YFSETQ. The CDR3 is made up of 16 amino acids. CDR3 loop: CASSTDRGTSSYEQYF. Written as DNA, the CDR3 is TGCGCCAGCAGCACGGACAGGGGGACAAGCTCCTACGAGCAGTACTTC.

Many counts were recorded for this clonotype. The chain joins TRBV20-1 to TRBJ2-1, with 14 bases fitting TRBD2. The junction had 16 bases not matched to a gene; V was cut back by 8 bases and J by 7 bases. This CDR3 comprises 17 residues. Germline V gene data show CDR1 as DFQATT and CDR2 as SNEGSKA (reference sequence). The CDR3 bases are TGCAGTACAGGGCCCCGGCCGCGACTAGCGGGAGGGAATGAGCAGTTCTTC. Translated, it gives CSTGPRPRLAGGNEQFF.